A few counts support the clone carrying this TCR beta chain. The germline V gene encodes CDR1 MDHEN and CDR2 SYDVKM. With 2 bases clipped from V and 0 bases from J, the junction kept 18 bases outside the gene matches. CDR3 length: 22 amino acids. These data belong to a study of control samples from healthy donors and cancer patients. Clones were read by immunoSEQ multiplex PCR, and TCRdb kept only the in-frame ones, dropping some. The sample includes roughly 370,000 clones, about 93% of them seen just once. Sequencing input: PBMCs. The chain carries TRBV28 and TRBJ2-1; the match to TRBD2 covers 11 bases. This TCR came from a man aged 40-50 years with head and neck cancer. The CDR3 spells CASSLGRRVGGLAELSYNEQFF. The CDR3 region has the DNA TGTGCCAGCAGTTTAGGTCGGAGGGTAGGGGGACTAGCGGAACTCTCCTACAATGAGCAGTTCTTC. The full variable domain, its missing parts supplied by reference TRBV28 and TRBJ2-1, is DVKVTQSSRYLVKRTGEKVFLECVQDMDHENMFWYRQDPGLGLRLIYFSYDVKMKEKGDIPEGYSVSREKKERFSLILESASTNQTSMYLCASSLGRRVGGLAELSYNEQFFGPGTRLTVL.